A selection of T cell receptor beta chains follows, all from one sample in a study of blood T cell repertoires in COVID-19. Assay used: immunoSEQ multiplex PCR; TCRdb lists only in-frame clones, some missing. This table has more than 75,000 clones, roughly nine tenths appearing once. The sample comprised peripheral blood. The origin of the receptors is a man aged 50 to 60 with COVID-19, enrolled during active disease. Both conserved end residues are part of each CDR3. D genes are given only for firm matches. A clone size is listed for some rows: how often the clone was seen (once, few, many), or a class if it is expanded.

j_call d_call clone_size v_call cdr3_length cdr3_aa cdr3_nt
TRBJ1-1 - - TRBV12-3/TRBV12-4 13 CASSYGTTGEAFF TGTGCCAGCAGTTACGGGACTACCGGTGAAGCTTTCTTT
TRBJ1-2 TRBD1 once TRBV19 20 CASSRIMGRQGDGADYGYTF TGTGCCAGTAGCCGAATTATGGGCCGACAGGGGGATGGGGCGGACTATGGCTACACCTTC
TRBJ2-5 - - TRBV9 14 CASSVAGREETQYF TGTGCCAGCAGCGTAGCGGGCAGGGAAGAGACCCAGTACTTC
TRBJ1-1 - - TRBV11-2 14 CASSLSRGSTEAFF TGTGCCAGCAGCTTATCGAGGGGGAGCACTGAAGCTTTCTTT
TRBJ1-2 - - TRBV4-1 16 CASSQEEGRTFYGYTF TGCGCCAGCAGCCAAGAAGAAGGGCGGACATTCTATGGCTACACCTTC
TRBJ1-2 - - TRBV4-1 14 CASSQQTGNYGYTF TGCGCCAGCAGCCAACAAACAGGGAACTATGGCTACACCTTC
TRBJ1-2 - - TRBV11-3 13 CASSFRGGYGYTF TGTGCCAGCAGCTTTCGAGGTGGCTATGGCTACACCTTC
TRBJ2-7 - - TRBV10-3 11 CAISESEVQYF TGTGCCATCAGTGAGTCGGAGGTGCAGTACTTC
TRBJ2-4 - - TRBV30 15 CAWSQVGVAKNIQYF TGTGCCTGGAGTCAAGTAGGGGTAGCCAAAAACATTCAGTACTTC
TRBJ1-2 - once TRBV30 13 CASRTAANYGYTF TGTGCCTCAAGGACTGCCGCCAACTATGGCTACACCTTC
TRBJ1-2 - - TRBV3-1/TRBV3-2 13 CASSHRGTRGYTF TGTGCCAGCAGCCACCGAGGGACAAGAGGCTACACCTTC
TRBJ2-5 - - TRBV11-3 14 CASSFGRDSETQYF TGTGCCAGCAGCTTCGGCAGGGACTCGGAGACCCAGTACTTC
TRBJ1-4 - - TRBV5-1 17 CASSSQGLGATNEKLFF TGCGCCAGCAGCTCCCAGGGTCTAGGGGCAACTAATGAAAAACTGTTTTTT
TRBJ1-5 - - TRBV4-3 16 CASSQELNRGNQPQHF TGCGCCAGCAGCCAAGAACTTAACAGGGGCAATCAGCCCCAGCATTTT
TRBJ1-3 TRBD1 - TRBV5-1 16 CASSSSWTGSGNTIYF TGCGCCAGCAGCTCCTCCTGGACAGGGTCTGGAAACACCATATATTTT
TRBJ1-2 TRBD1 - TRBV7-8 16 CASSLWGDRGLHGYTF TGTGCCAGCAGCTTATGGGGGGACAGGGGGCTTCATGGCTACACCTTC
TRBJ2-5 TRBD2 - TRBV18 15 CASSPRPGGQETQYF TGTGCCAGCTCACCACGGCCCGGGGGGCAAGAGACCCAGTACTTC
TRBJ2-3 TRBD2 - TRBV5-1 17 CASSLDPSGGYTDTQYF TGCGCCAGCAGCTTGGATCCCAGCGGGGGATACACAGATACGCAGTATTTT
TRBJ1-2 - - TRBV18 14 CASSPVQGNYGYTF TGTGCCAGCTCACCAGTGCAGGGGAACTATGGCTACACCTTC
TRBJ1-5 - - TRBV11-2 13 CASSLSSNQPQHF TGTGCCAGCAGCCTCAGTAGCAATCAGCCCCAGCATTTT
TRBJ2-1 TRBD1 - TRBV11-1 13 CASSTGVGNEQFF TGTGCCAGCAGCACAGGGGTGGGGAATGAGCAGTTCTTC
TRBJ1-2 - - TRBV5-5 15 CASSLAGGPNYGYTF TGTGCCAGCAGCTTGGCCGGGGGGCCTAACTATGGCTACACCTTC
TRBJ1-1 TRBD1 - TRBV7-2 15 CASSGQGGLNTEAFF TGTGCCAGCAGCGGACAGGGGGGACTGAACACTGAAGCTTTCTTT
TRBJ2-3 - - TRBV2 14 CASIFDRPTDTQYF TGTGCCAGCATTTTCGACAGGCCCACAGATACGCAGTATTTT
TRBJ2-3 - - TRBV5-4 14 CASSLVLSTDTQYF TGTGCCAGCAGCTTGGTCCTTTCCACAGATACGCAGTATTTT
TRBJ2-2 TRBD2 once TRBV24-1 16 CATSDFERGGTGELFF TGTGCCACCAGTGATTTTGAGCGGGGGGGCACCGGGGAGCTGTTTTTT
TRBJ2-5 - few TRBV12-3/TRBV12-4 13 CASSKTRGETQYF TGTGCCAGCAGCAAGACTAGAGGAGAGACCCAGTACTTC
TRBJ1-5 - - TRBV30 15 CAWSVPGSGNQPQHF TGTGCCTGGAGTGTCCCAGGGTCTGGGAATCAGCCCCAGCATTTT
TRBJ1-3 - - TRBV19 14 CASSRGLLGNTIYF TGTGCCAGTAGCCGTGGGCTACTTGGAAACACCATATATTTT